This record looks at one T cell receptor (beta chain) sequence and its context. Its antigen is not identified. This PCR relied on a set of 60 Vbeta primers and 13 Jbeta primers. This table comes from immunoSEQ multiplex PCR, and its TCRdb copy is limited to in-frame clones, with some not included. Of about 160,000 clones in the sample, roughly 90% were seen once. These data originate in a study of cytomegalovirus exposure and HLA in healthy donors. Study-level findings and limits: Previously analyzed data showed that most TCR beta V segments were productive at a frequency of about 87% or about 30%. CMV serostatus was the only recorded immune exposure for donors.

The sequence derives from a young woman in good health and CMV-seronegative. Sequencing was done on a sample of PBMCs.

The chain's CDR3 is CSARNLYEQYF. DNA for the CDR3: TGCAGTGCTAGGAACCTATACGAGCAGTACTTC. The rearrangement joins TRBV20-1 to TRBJ2-7; D gene unclear. Germline V gene sequence: CDR1 DFQATT, CDR2 SNEGSKA (reference sequence). The V and J ends lost 3 bases and 4 bases respectively, with 7 bases between them. The CDR3 runs 11 residues.